The 18 T cell receptor beta chains given below trace back to one sample, sequenced in a study of CD8 T cells in ankylosing spondylitis. TCRdb independently ran MiXCR on the 5' RACE reads; one entry per CDR3 protein. This sample has roughly 230,000 distinct CDR3 sequences; over 15% occur once, and the top ten carry less than 35%. Sequenced sample: blood, either unsorted or a sorted T cell fraction (not recorded which). The receptors derive from a male donor with ankylosing spondylitis or in good health (not recorded which).

This rearrangement joins TRBV5-1 to TRBJ2-3, with a tentative D call TRBD1 (5 bases). The CDR3 loop spans 15 amino acids. The germline V gene encodes CDR1 SGHRS and CDR2 YFSETQ. V shed 0 bases and J shed 6 bases, with 14 bases lying between them. This chain's CDR3 is CASSLGVQGTDTQYF. As DNA, the CDR3 is TGCGCCAGCAGCTTGGGGGTCCAGGGAACGGATACGCAGTATTTT.

The J gene is TRBJ2-1, the V gene TRBV10-3; 7 nucleotides agree with TRBD2. The germline V gene encodes CDR1 ENHRY and CDR2 SYGVKD. This CDR3 contains 15 residues. V lost 0 bases and J lost 7; bases outside the gene matches: 6. The CDR3: CAISESGLGGNEQFF. CDR3 DNA sequence: TGTGCCATCAGTGAGTCCGGACTAGGCGGGAATGAGCAGTTCTTC.

The V gene is TRBV7-8, the J gene TRBJ2-7; 7 bases match TRBD1. V was pared by 5 bases and J by 5 bases, with 9 bases of the junction left unmatched. CDR3 length: 14 amino acids. Germline lookup yields CDR1 SGHVS and CDR2 FQNEAQ. CDR3 coding DNA: TGTGCCAGCAGCCCAGACAGGGTAGGCAACGAGCAGTACTTC. Protein product: CASSPDRVGNEQYF.

There are a few counts of this clonotype. This rearrangement joins TRBV7-8 to TRBJ2-3, with D possibly TRBD1 on 5 matching bases. The CDR3 has 16 amino acids. The V and J ends lost 1 base and 5 bases respectively, with 16 bases between them. Germline V gene sequence: CDR1 SGHVS, CDR2 FQNEAQ. The CDR3 loop reads CASSLVGRADQDTQYF. As DNA, the CDR3 is TGTGCCAGCAGCTTAGTGGGCAGGGCGGATCAAGATACGCAGTATTTT. Full variable domain (rest looked up from reference TRBV7-8 and TRBJ2-3): GAGVSQSPRYKVAKRGQDVALRCDPISGHVSLFWYQQALGQGPEFLTYFQNEAQLDKSGLPSDRFFAERPEGSVSTLKIQRTQQEDSAVYLCASSLVGRADQDTQYFGPGTRLTVL.

This clonotype was picked up a small number of times. The chain employs TRBV6-1 and TRBJ2-7; 8 bases are a match to TRBD1. The CDR3 is 15 residues long. Germline lookup yields CDR1 MNHNS and CDR2 SASEGT. Trimming took 3 bases from V and 5 from J; bases not matched to a gene: 9. The CDR3, as DNA: TGTGCCAGCAGTGACCCTCGGACAGGGTTGGACGAGCAGTACTTC. This gives the protein CASSDPRTGLDEQYF.

This clonotype was picked up a small number of times. Because the CDR3's place on the DNA is in doubt, the DNA is left out and the CDR3 is given as listed by TCRdb. The V gene is TRBV7-2, the J gene TRBJ1-6; the tabulated D call, TRBD1, remains unverified against the DNA. The CDR3 adds up to 15 amino acids, both ends counted. Germline-derived CDR1 and CDR2 are SGHTA and FQGNSA. The CDR3 loop is CASSLFGAGNSPLHF.

This clonotype was counted between two and nine times. V gene TRBV7-9 combines with J gene TRBJ2-7; 7 bases are a match to TRBD2. Germline V gene data show CDR1 as SEHNR and CDR2 as FQNEAQ (reference sequence). With V trimmed by 5 bases and J by 0 bases, 7 bases remained unmatched. There are 15 residues in the CDR3. DNA for the CDR3: TGTGCCAGCAGCCTTACTAGCGCGAGCTCCTACGAGCAGTACTTC. Its translation: CASSLTSASSYEQYF.

V is TRBV4-1 and J is TRBJ2-7; no clear D gene. The CDR3 has 15 amino acids. Germline V gene lookup returns CDR1 MGHRA and CDR2 YSYEKL. V shed 1 base and J shed 2 bases, with 12 bases lying between them. The CDR3 spells CASSQVARLTYEQYF. For the CDR3, the DNA is TGCGCCAGCAGCCAAGTCGCACGGCTTACCTACGAGCAGTACTTC.

The table lists this clonotype with a few counts. The chain is built from TRBV27 and TRBJ2-1; TRBD2 matches at 11 bases. Trimming took 6 bases from V and 4 from J; bases not matched to a gene: 20. There are 20 residues in the CDR3. Per the germline V gene, CDR1 is MNHEY and CDR2 is SMNVEV (reference sequence). CDR3 protein: CASSLRGLAGQEGPYNEQFF. The CDR3 region has the DNA TGTGCCAGCAGCCTTAGAGGACTAGCGGGCCAAGAAGGTCCTTACAATGAGCAGTTCTTC.

The rearrangement links TRBV5-1 to TRBJ2-3; the D call may be TRBD1 or TRBD2 (5 bases each). Trimming took 4 bases from V and 6 from J, leaving 18 bases between them. The CDR3 consists of 15 residues. Germline V gene lookup returns CDR1 SGHRS and CDR2 YFSETQ. The CDR3 spells CASSPEEWDGDTQYF. Written as DNA, the CDR3 is TGCGCCAGCAGCCCTGAAGAGTGGGACGGGGATACGCAGTATTTT.

The chain has TRBV7-9 and TRBJ2-5, with D hard to call. Germline V gene lookup returns CDR1 SEHNR and CDR2 FQNEAQ (reference sequence). Trimming removed 1 base at V and 3 bases at J, with 6 bases between. This CDR3 region has 13 residues. The CDR3 DNA follows: TGTGCCAGCAGCTTAGACCCTGAAGAGACCCAGTACTTC. Translation gives CASSLDPEETQYF.

This chain links TRBV6-5 with TRBJ1-4; weak D call: TRBD1 (5 bases). V gave up 4 bases and J gave up 8 bases, with 14 bases separating them. The CDR3 contains 14 residues. Germline CDR1 MNHEY, CDR2 SVGAGI. In nucleotides, the CDR3 is TGTGCCAGCAGTTTAGCGGGGGATTGGGAAAAACTGTTTTTT. Its translation: CASSLAGDWEKLFF.

This clonotype was counted a few times. The chain recombines TRBV7-2 with TRBJ2-7; no firm D call. V was pared by 1 base and J by 3 bases, with 10 bases between. The germline V gene encodes CDR1 SGHTA and CDR2 FQGNSA. There are 14 residues in the CDR3. In DNA, the CDR3 is TGTGCCAGCAGCTTAGAGTACTTATACTACGAGCAGTACTTC. Its translation: CASSLEYLYYEQYF.

This clonotype occurred a few times. The genes are TRBV7-2 and TRBJ2-1; D is undetermined. Germline V lookup: CDR1 SGHTA, CDR2 FQGNSA. This CDR3 is 15 amino acids long. V gave up 2 bases and J gave up 0 bases, with 8 bases separating them. The CDR3 region is CASSLLSSSYNEQFF. The CDR3 region has the DNA TGTGCCAGCAGCTTATTAAGTAGCTCCTACAATGAGCAGTTCTTC. The full variable domain, completed using reference TRBV7-2 and TRBJ2-1, is GAGVSQSPSNKVTEKGKDVELRCDPISGHTALYWYRQSLGQGLEFLIYFQGNSAPDKSGLPSDRFSAERTGGSVSTLTIQRTQQEDSAVYLCASSLLSSSYNEQFFGPGTRLTVL.

This clonotype was picked up many times. The chain recombines TRBV12-3 or TRBV12-4 with TRBJ2-5; TRBD2 aligns across 7 bases. The CDR3 loop spans 15 amino acids. V lost 9 bases and J lost 4; bases outside the gene matches: 14. Written as DNA, the CDR3 is TGTGCCAGTCAAATAGGTGCTAGCGGCCTAGAGACCCAGTACTTC. Translating gives CASQIGASGLETQYF.

The gene calls are TRBV4-1 and TRBJ2-1; 7 nucleotides align to TRBD2. V lost 4 bases to trimming and J lost 3 bases; unmatched junction nucleotides: 9. CDR1 is MGHRA and CDR2 is YSYEKL in the germline V gene. This CDR3 spans 16 amino acids. The chain's CDR3 is CASSPEGLADYNEQFF. CDR3 sequence (DNA): TGCGCCAGCAGCCCAGAAGGCCTAGCGGACTACAATGAGCAGTTCTTC.

The rearrangement joins TRBV29-1 to TRBJ2-3; 10 bases map to TRBD2. The V gene end was trimmed by 2 bases and the J gene end by 2 bases; junction bases not matched to a gene: 1. The length of the CDR3 is 14 residues. Per the germline V gene, CDR1 is SQVTM and CDR2 is ANQGSEA. CDR3 residues: CSVETSGNTDTQYF. The CDR3 coding sequence is TGCAGCGTTGAAACTAGCGGGAACACAGATACGCAGTATTTT.

The chain employs TRBV7-9 and TRBJ2-1; TRBD2 is a possible D gene (6 bases). From germline, CDR1 is SEHNR and CDR2 FQNEAQ (reference sequence). V was trimmed by 5 bases and J by 8 bases, leaving 22 bases between them. The CDR3 has 16 amino acids. CDR3 nucleotides: TGTGCCAGCAGCCCGGCCACTGGGACTGCTCTTCATGAGCAGTTCTTC. Amino acid sequence: CASSPATGTALHEQFF.